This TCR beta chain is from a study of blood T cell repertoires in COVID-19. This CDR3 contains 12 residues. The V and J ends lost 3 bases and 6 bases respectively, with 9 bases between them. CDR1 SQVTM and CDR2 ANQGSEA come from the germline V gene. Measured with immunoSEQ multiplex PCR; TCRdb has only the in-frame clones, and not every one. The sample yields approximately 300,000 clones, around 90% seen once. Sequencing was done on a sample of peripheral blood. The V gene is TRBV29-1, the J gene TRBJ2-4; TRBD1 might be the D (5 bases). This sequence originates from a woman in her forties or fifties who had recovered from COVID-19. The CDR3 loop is CSVEAGLNIQYF. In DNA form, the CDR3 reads TGCAGCGTTGAGGCAGGGTTAAACATTCAGTACTTC.